The rows below give T cell receptor beta chains drawn from one sample of a study of graft-versus-host responses after intestinal transplantation. Some clones are missing from TCRdb's copy, which holds only in-frame ones; the method was immunoSEQ multiplex PCR. The table includes about 25,000 clones, 90% to 95% detected once. This material consisted of PBMCs, taken 18 days after transplant. The receptors were gathered from a human patient who received an intestinal transplant, so some T cells may come from the graft donor. CDR3s include the opening cysteine and the closing phenylalanine or tryptophan. A D gene is named only where the DNA matches it firmly. Not all rows give a size; the values are once, few, many and, for expanded clones, a class.

cdr3_nt: TGTGCCAGCAGCTCCGACAGCCTCTATAGCAATCAGCCCCAGCATTTT
cdr3_aa: CASSSDSLYSNQPQHF
d_call: -
cdr3_length: 16
j_call: TRBJ1-5
v_call: TRBV7-9
clone_size: -

cdr3_nt: TGTGCCAGCAGCGTTACCGGGACTAGCGTCAGCGGGGAGCTGTTTTTT
cdr3_aa: CASSVTGTSVSGELFF
d_call: TRBD2
cdr3_length: 16
j_call: TRBJ2-2
v_call: TRBV9
clone_size: -

cdr3_nt: TGTGCCAGCAGTAGCATGGGGGGCCGCTACAATGAGCAGTTCTTC
cdr3_aa: CASSSMGGRYNEQFF
d_call: -
cdr3_length: 15
j_call: TRBJ2-1
v_call: TRBV27
clone_size: -

cdr3_nt: TGTGCCAGCAGTTACTCGACAGGGTCCCTGAATGGCTACACCTTC
cdr3_aa: CASSYSTGSLNGYTF
d_call: TRBD1
cdr3_length: 15
j_call: TRBJ1-2
v_call: TRBV6-5
clone_size: -

cdr3_nt: TGCAGCGTCTTTGAGCCCAACCTTGTGGTGATCTATGGCTACACCTTC
cdr3_aa: CSVFEPNLVVIYGYTF
d_call: -
cdr3_length: 16
j_call: TRBJ1-2
v_call: TRBV29-1
clone_size: -

cdr3_nt: TGTGCCAGCAGCCCCCGAGACCGGGAGAATGAGCAGTTCTTC
cdr3_aa: CASSPRDRENEQFF
d_call: -
cdr3_length: 14
j_call: TRBJ2-1
v_call: TRBV6-5
clone_size: -

cdr3_nt: TGTGCCTGGAGAGATCCGGGACAGGCTGGGAAGCAGTTCTTC
cdr3_aa: CAWRDPGQAGKQFF
d_call: TRBD1
cdr3_length: 14
j_call: TRBJ2-1
v_call: TRBV30
clone_size: -

cdr3_nt: TGTGCCAGCAGCATTGCTCGGGCAGGGGGCGGAAACACCATATATTTT
cdr3_aa: CASSIARAGGGNTIYF
d_call: TRBD1
cdr3_length: 16
j_call: TRBJ1-3
v_call: TRBV13
clone_size: -

cdr3_nt: TGTGCCAGTAGTATCAGGGGTTTTGACACTGAAGCTTTCTTT
cdr3_aa: CASSIRGFDTEAFF
d_call: -
cdr3_length: 14
j_call: TRBJ1-1
v_call: TRBV19
clone_size: -

cdr3_nt: TGTGCCAGCAGACCCCCCCAATCGGTACCCCGAAAACTGTTTTTT
cdr3_aa: CASRPPQSVPRKLFF
d_call: -
cdr3_length: 15
j_call: TRBJ1-4
v_call: TRBV6-1
clone_size: -

cdr3_nt: TGTGCCAGCAGCTTGGGACAGGGAAGCACAGATACGCAGTATTTT
cdr3_aa: CASSLGQGSTDTQYF
d_call: TRBD1
cdr3_length: 15
j_call: TRBJ2-3
v_call: TRBV9
clone_size: -

cdr3_nt: TGTGCCGCTACCGGAGGGAATGAGCAGTTCTTC
cdr3_aa: CAATGGNEQFF
d_call: -
cdr3_length: 11
j_call: TRBJ2-1
v_call: TRBV10-3
clone_size: -

cdr3_nt: TGCGCCAGCAGTGAGTCCGCGCGGTCGGGTATCGGTGAGCAGTTCTTC
cdr3_aa: CASSESARSGIGEQFF
d_call: -
cdr3_length: 16
j_call: TRBJ2-1
v_call: TRBV10-1
clone_size: -

cdr3_nt: TGCGCCAGCAGCCGCGGGACTTCTCAAGAGACCCAGTACTTC
cdr3_aa: CASSRGTSQETQYF
d_call: -
cdr3_length: 14
j_call: TRBJ2-5
v_call: TRBV5-1
clone_size: -

cdr3_nt: TGTGCCAGCAGCCCCGTCGATTCCTCTGGAAACACCATATATTTT
cdr3_aa: CASSPVDSSGNTIYF
d_call: -
cdr3_length: 15
j_call: TRBJ1-3
v_call: TRBV6-5
clone_size: -

cdr3_nt: TGTGCCAGCCAGACTAGCGGGGGCACAGATACGCAGTATTTT
cdr3_aa: CASQTSGGTDTQYF
d_call: TRBD2
cdr3_length: 14
j_call: TRBJ2-3
v_call: TRBV2
clone_size: -

cdr3_nt: TGTGCCAGCAGTTACTCAGAGCCCCACGAGCAGTACTTC
cdr3_aa: CASSYSEPHEQYF
d_call: -
cdr3_length: 13
j_call: TRBJ2-7
v_call: TRBV6-6
clone_size: once

cdr3_nt: TGTGCCAGCAGCTTAGCCGGGACGTTGAGCGGCTACACCTTC
cdr3_aa: CASSLAGTLSGYTF
d_call: -
cdr3_length: 14
j_call: TRBJ1-2
v_call: TRBV7-9
clone_size: -

cdr3_nt: TGTGCCAGCAGCCCAACGCCCATGCGCGACCTTAGCACAGATACGCAGTATTTT
cdr3_aa: CASSPTPMRDLSTDTQYF
d_call: -
cdr3_length: 18
j_call: TRBJ2-3
v_call: TRBV21-1
clone_size: -

cdr3_nt: TGTGCCAGCAGGCCCTTGACCAGGGGACTTCCGCGGATTGGGCTGTTTTTT
cdr3_aa: CASRPLTRGLPRIGLFF
d_call: -
cdr3_length: 17
j_call: TRBJ1-4
v_call: TRBV5-8
clone_size: few

cdr3_nt: TGTGCCAGCAGTGCGGGACGATCTAGCACAGATACGCAGTATTTT
cdr3_aa: CASSAGRSSTDTQYF
d_call: -
cdr3_length: 15
j_call: TRBJ2-3
v_call: TRBV9
clone_size: once

cdr3_nt: TGTGCCAGCAGCCAACCTCTCCCTCCCTACAATGAGCAGTTCTTC
cdr3_aa: CASSQPLPPYNEQFF
d_call: -
cdr3_length: 15
j_call: TRBJ2-1
v_call: TRBV2
clone_size: -

cdr3_nt: TGTGCCATCGCGGTACAGGAACAAGAGACCCAGTACTTC
cdr3_aa: CAIAVQEQETQYF
d_call: -
cdr3_length: 13
j_call: TRBJ2-5
v_call: TRBV10-3
clone_size: -

cdr3_nt: TGTGCCAGCAGTCTACAGGGGGCGGGTAATGAAAAACTGTTTTTT
cdr3_aa: CASSLQGAGNEKLFF
d_call: TRBD1
cdr3_length: 15
j_call: TRBJ1-4
v_call: TRBV28
clone_size: -

cdr3_nt: TGTGCCAGCAGCCTTGGACAGGGGGGCTACGAGCAGTACTTC
cdr3_aa: CASSLGQGGYEQYF
d_call: TRBD1
cdr3_length: 14
j_call: TRBJ2-7
v_call: TRBV5-4
clone_size: -

cdr3_nt: TGTGCCAGCAAGCTACCGGGACAAGACTACGAGCAGTACTTC
cdr3_aa: CASKLPGQDYEQYF
d_call: -
cdr3_length: 14
j_call: TRBJ2-7
v_call: TRBV7-9
clone_size: -

cdr3_nt: TGCAGCGTCGACGAGGGGGGCTATGGCTACACCTTC
cdr3_aa: CSVDEGGYGYTF
d_call: -
cdr3_length: 12
j_call: TRBJ1-2
v_call: TRBV29-1
clone_size: -

cdr3_nt: TGTGCCACTTCCTGGGGTAGCGGGGGTGGAGCGCAGTATTTT
cdr3_aa: CATSWGSGGGAQYF
d_call: TRBD2
cdr3_length: 14
j_call: TRBJ2-3
v_call: TRBV7-9
clone_size: -

cdr3_nt: TGTGCCAGCAGTTCCTCTCCCGGGACAACGAACACCGGGGAGCTGTTTTTT
cdr3_aa: CASSSSPGTTNTGELFF
d_call: -
cdr3_length: 17
j_call: TRBJ2-2
v_call: TRBV27
clone_size: -

cdr3_nt: TGTGCCAGCACCTCGCTTTCCGGGACAGGGGGCTTCTACGAGCAGTACTTC
cdr3_aa: CASTSLSGTGGFYEQYF
d_call: TRBD1
cdr3_length: 17
j_call: TRBJ2-7
v_call: TRBV27
clone_size: -

cdr3_nt: TGCGCCAGCATAAACCTGGGACAGGGGGCGAACACCGGGGAGCTGTTTTTT
cdr3_aa: CASINLGQGANTGELFF
d_call: TRBD1
cdr3_length: 17
j_call: TRBJ2-2
v_call: TRBV23-1
clone_size: -

cdr3_nt: TGTGCCAGCGGGCAGGGTGATAGCAATCAGCCCCAGCATTTT
cdr3_aa: CASGQGDSNQPQHF
d_call: -
cdr3_length: 14
j_call: TRBJ1-5
v_call: TRBV2
clone_size: -

cdr3_nt: TGTGCCAGCAGCCAAACCCCCTTGACTAGCGGGGGGTACGAGCAGTACTTC
cdr3_aa: CASSQTPLTSGGYEQYF
d_call: TRBD2
cdr3_length: 17
j_call: TRBJ2-7
v_call: TRBV4-2
clone_size: -

cdr3_nt: TGTGCCAGCAGCCCAGGGAAACAGGGGGTCGACAATGAGCAGTTCTTC
cdr3_aa: CASSPGKQGVDNEQFF
d_call: TRBD1
cdr3_length: 16
j_call: TRBJ2-1
v_call: TRBV7-9
clone_size: once

cdr3_nt: TGTGCCAGCAGTCAGGGACAGGGCGGGCGCGCCCACACCTTC
cdr3_aa: CASSQGQGGRAHTF
d_call: TRBD1
cdr3_length: 14
j_call: TRBJ1-2
v_call: TRBV6-6
clone_size: -

cdr3_nt: TGTGCCAGCAGCCTTCTAGCGGGGGGGCTTTACAATGAGCAGTTCTTC
cdr3_aa: CASSLLAGGLYNEQFF
d_call: TRBD2
cdr3_length: 16
j_call: TRBJ2-1
v_call: TRBV11-2
clone_size: -

cdr3_nt: TGTGCCAGCAGTCCAACGGACGTCTCGATATATGGCTACACCTTC
cdr3_aa: CASSPTDVSIYGYTF
d_call: -
cdr3_length: 15
j_call: TRBJ1-2
v_call: TRBV6-5
clone_size: -

cdr3_nt: TGTGCCATCAGCTTAACCGGGACAGATGGGGAGCAGTACTTC
cdr3_aa: CAISLTGTDGEQYF
d_call: TRBD1
cdr3_length: 14
j_call: TRBJ2-7
v_call: TRBV10-3
clone_size: -

cdr3_nt: TGTGCCAGCAGCTTGTCCCCCCTAGGGACCGGGGAGCTGTTTTTT
cdr3_aa: CASSLSPLGTGELFF
d_call: -
cdr3_length: 15
j_call: TRBJ2-2
v_call: TRBV13
clone_size: -

cdr3_nt: TGTGCCAGCAGGGCGGCGCAGGGGCAGCCCCAGCATTTT
cdr3_aa: CASRAAQGQPQHF
d_call: -
cdr3_length: 13
j_call: TRBJ1-5
v_call: TRBV2
clone_size: -

cdr3_nt: TGTGCCAGCAGCTTAAACTTCCGGGGCCCCAATTCACCCCTCCACTTT
cdr3_aa: CASSLNFRGPNSPLHF
d_call: -
cdr3_length: 16
j_call: TRBJ1-6
v_call: TRBV7-9
clone_size: -

cdr3_nt: TGCAGCGTTGACCAGGGGAATGAGCAGTTCTTC
cdr3_aa: CSVDQGNEQFF
d_call: -
cdr3_length: 11
j_call: TRBJ2-1
v_call: TRBV29-1
clone_size: -

cdr3_nt: TGTGCCAGCAGCGTTCGGGGGGGCACAGATACGCAGTATTTT
cdr3_aa: CASSVRGGTDTQYF
d_call: TRBD2
cdr3_length: 14
j_call: TRBJ2-3
v_call: TRBV9
clone_size: once

cdr3_nt: TGTGCCAGCAGCGTGAATCTAGCGACCGGGGAGCTGTTTTTT
cdr3_aa: CASSVNLATGELFF
d_call: -
cdr3_length: 14
j_call: TRBJ2-2
v_call: TRBV7-2
clone_size: once

cdr3_nt: TGTGCCACCAGCGGAGGACAGGTCAGGGCTAAAAAACTGTTTTTT
cdr3_aa: CATSGGQVRAKKLFF
d_call: TRBD1
cdr3_length: 15
j_call: TRBJ1-4
v_call: TRBV15
clone_size: -

cdr3_nt: TGTGCCAGCAGCTTTTCAGGGGGCTCGGTAGAGACCCAGTACTTC
cdr3_aa: CASSFSGGSVETQYF
d_call: TRBD1
cdr3_length: 15
j_call: TRBJ2-5
v_call: TRBV5-5
clone_size: -

cdr3_nt: TGTGCCAGCAGCTTATTACTAACCGGGGAGCTGTTTTTT
cdr3_aa: CASSLLLTGELFF
d_call: -
cdr3_length: 13
j_call: TRBJ2-2
v_call: TRBV7-2
clone_size: -

cdr3_nt: TGCACCAGCAGCCGCGCCGCGGGGGCACCCCTCCACTTT
cdr3_aa: CTSSRAAGAPLHF
d_call: -
cdr3_length: 13
j_call: TRBJ1-6
v_call: TRBV1
clone_size: -